Listed below are T cell receptor beta chains from one sample, sequenced in a study of CD8 T cells in Susac syndrome. TCRdb reanalysed the immunoSEQ multiplex PCR reads using MiXCR and keeps one entry per CDR3 protein. Of some 400,000 distinct CDR3 sequences in the sample, 85% were seen once. The material sequenced was CD8+ T cells from PBMCs. The receptors here all came from a human donor with multiple sclerosis. CDR3s include the opening cysteine and the closing phenylalanine or tryptophan. D genes are given only for firm matches. Size is omitted from some rows. Given values are once, few, many or a class for expanded clones.

cdr3_length	v_call	d_call	clone_size	j_call	cdr3_nt	cdr3_aa
14	TRBV27	TRBD1	-	TRBJ1-5	TGTGCCAGCAGTTTCGACAGGGCCGGGCAGCCCCAGCATTTT	CASSFDRAGQPQHF
14	TRBV6-1	-	-	TRBJ1-1	TGTGCCAGCAGTGATGGGAACCCGAACACTGAAGCTTTCTTT	CASSDGNPNTEAFF
14	TRBV12-3/TRBV12-4	TRBD1	few	TRBJ2-7	TGTGCCAGCAGAGGCCGGACAGGGGTTGACGAGCAGTACTTC	CASRGRTGVDEQYF
15	TRBV6-4	TRBD2	-	TRBJ2-1	TGTGCCAGCAGTGTAGCGGGAGCAGATAGTAATGAGCAGTTCTTC	CASSVAGADSNEQFF
13	TRBV7-7	-	-	TRBJ2-7	TGTGCTAGCAGCTTAAGCAGCGATAACGAGCAGTACTTC	CASSLSSDNEQYF
17	TRBV5-1	-	-	TRBJ1-1	TGCGCCAGCAGCTTGGGGTTTTGGGGGCCGCTGAACACTGAAGCTTTCTTT	CASSLGFWGPLNTEAFF
15	TRBV6-5	TRBD1	-	TRBJ2-3	TGTGCCAGCACCCCTACACAGGGGGCCACAGATACGCAGTATTTT	CASTPTQGATDTQYF
14	TRBV5-6	-	-	TRBJ2-1	TGTGCCAGCAGCACCCCCCCGTGGGACAATGAGCAGTTCTTC	CASSTPPWDNEQFF
16	TRBV5-1	TRBD1	-	TRBJ1-2	TGCGCCAGCAGCTTCCTGACGGGACAGCCGACATATGGCTACACCTTC	CASSFLTGQPTYGYTF
13	TRBV30	-	-	TRBJ2-7	TGTGCCTGGAGTGGGGAACATACCTACGAGCAGTACTTC	CAWSGEHTYEQYF
12	TRBV27	-	-	TRBJ2-2	TGTGCCAGCAGTAGGGTGTACGGGGAGCTGTTTTTT	CASSRVYGELFF
15	TRBV25-1	-	-	TRBJ1-1	TGTGCCAGCAATAGCCACAAAAAGGGGGGCACTGAAGCTTTCTTT	CASNSHKKGGTEAFF
11	TRBV6-1	-	few	TRBJ1-2	TGTGCCAGCACGGGGAACTATGGCTACACCTTC	CASTGNYGYTF
13	TRBV30	-	-	TRBJ2-1	TGTGCCTGGAGTGGAGGACTATACAATGAGCAGTTCTTC	CAWSGGLYNEQFF
15	TRBV13	TRBD2	-	TRBJ2-7	TGTGCCAGCAGCTTAGCGGGGGGGGAACCCTACGAGCAGTACTTC	CASSLAGGEPYEQYF
15	TRBV28	-	-	TRBJ2-2	TGTGCCAGCAGTTTCTCTGGGAGTTGGACCGGGGAGCTGTTTTTT	CASSFSGSWTGELFF
14	TRBV27	TRBD1	-	TRBJ1-2	TGTGCCAGCAGTTTATCGGACAGGGGCTATGGCTACACCTTC	CASSLSDRGYGYTF
18	TRBV2	TRBD1	-	TRBJ1-4	TGTGCCAGCAGTGTAGACCGGGACAGGTCCTTAACTAATGAAAAACTGTTTTTT	CASSVDRDRSLTNEKLFF
17	TRBV29-1	TRBD2	-	TRBJ2-5	TGCAGCGTTGAAGACTGGTGGGCTAGCGGGGTGCAAGAGACCCAGTACTTC	CSVEDWWASGVQETQYF
14	TRBV6-1	-	-	TRBJ1-1	TGTGCCAGCAGTGTTAAGTCTGAGGGGCCTGAAGCTTTCTTT	CASSVKSEGPEAFF
15	TRBV12-5	TRBD2	-	TRBJ2-3	TGTGCTAGTGGTTTGGTACCGGGGGGAGCAGATACGCAGTATTTT	CASGLVPGGADTQYF
13	TRBV5-1	TRBD1	few	TRBJ2-7	TGCGCCAGCAGCTCGGGACAGGGCCACGAGCAGTACTTC	CASSSGQGHEQYF
15	TRBV7-9	-	-	TRBJ2-7	TGTGCCAGCAGCTTAGTCGGACTTATCTCCTACGAGCAGTACTTC	CASSLVGLISYEQYF
14	TRBV4-1	-	-	TRBJ2-1	TGCGCCAGCGAAGTGGGTTTAAATTACAATGAGCAGTTCTTC	CASEVGLNYNEQFF
21	TRBV3-1	-	once	TRBJ2-5	TGTGCCAGCAGCCAAGAGGTTGACCTAAGTACTAGGAGAAGCGCCAGAGAGACCCAGTACTTC	CASSQEVDLSTRRSARETQYF
14	TRBV4-2	TRBD1	few	TRBJ2-7	TGTGCCAGCAGCCCGGGACAGGAAACCTACGAGCAGTACTTC	CASSPGQETYEQYF
12	TRBV21-1	-	-	TRBJ1-2	TGTGCCAGCAGCACTCAGGGTTCTGGCTACACCTTC	CASSTQGSGYTF
12	TRBV5-1	-	-	TRBJ2-7	TGCGCCAGCATGGGGTATACCTACGAGCAGTACTTC	CASMGYTYEQYF
16	TRBV4-1	-	-	TRBJ2-5	TGCGCCAGCAGCCAAGATGGTACGGCCGCGGGAGAGACCCAGTACTTC	CASSQDGTAAGETQYF
15	TRBV15	-	-	TRBJ1-1	TGTGCCACCAGCAGAGCCGACAGAGAAAACACTGAAGCTTTCTTT	CATSRADRENTEAFF
14	TRBV19	-	-	TRBJ2-2	TGTGCCAGTAGTATCAGTGGAGACACCGGGGAGCTGTTTTTT	CASSISGDTGELFF
13	TRBV4-1	-	-	TRBJ1-2	TGCGCCAGCAGCCAAGATCCAGGTAGTAGCTACACCTTC	CASSQDPGSSYTF
15	TRBV15	TRBD1	-	TRBJ1-1	TGTGCCACCAGCACTCCAGGACAGGAGGACACTGAAGCTTTCTTT	CATSTPGQEDTEAFF
15	TRBV5-4	TRBD1	-	TRBJ2-2	TGTGCCAGCAGCTTCTACCCGGACAGGGCCGGGGAGCTGTTTTTT	CASSFYPDRAGELFF
11	TRBV19	TRBD2	-	TRBJ2-1	TGTGCCAGTCAACTAGCGTATGAGCAGTTCTTC	CASQLAYEQFF
14	TRBV7-2	-	-	TRBJ2-1	TGTGCCAGCAGCACCCTGACTCCCTACAATGAGCAGTTCTTC	CASSTLTPYNEQFF
17	TRBV4-1	-	-	TRBJ1-4	TGCGCCAGCAGCCAAGAAAGGACAATCGGTTCGGGTGAAAAACTGTTTTTT	CASSQERTIGSGEKLFF
14	TRBV6-5	-	once	TRBJ2-2	TGTGCCAGCAGCCCCCCGTCGGCCACCGGGGAGCTGTTTTTT	CASSPPSATGELFF
11	TRBV12-3/TRBV12-4	-	few	TRBJ2-5	TGTGCCAGCAATACCGGGACACGGGAGTACTTC	CASNTGTREYF
17	TRBV7-8	TRBD2	-	TRBJ2-7	TGTGCCAGCAGCGAGGTTCATATTGGCGGGAGAATCGACGAGCAGTACTTC	CASSEVHIGGRIDEQYF
15	TRBV18	-	-	TRBJ2-2	TGTGCCAGCTCACCACCGGAGGGAGGCACCGGGGAGCTGTTTTTT	CASSPPEGGTGELFF
15	TRBV9	-	-	TRBJ1-3	TGTGCCAGCAGCACCGAGAACTATGCTGGAAACACCATATATTTT	CASSTENYAGNTIYF
12	TRBV7-9	-	-	TRBJ1-4	TGTGCCAGCGGCCCCCTCCAAGGGGCCCCGTTTTTT	CASGPLQGAPFF
15	TRBV7-9	TRBD1	-	TRBJ1-2	TGTGCCAGCAGCTTCGACGGACAGGGTTCCTATGGCTACACCTTC	CASSFDGQGSYGYTF
17	TRBV11-2	TRBD1	few	TRBJ2-2	TGTGCCAGCAGCCACAAGACCGGGACAGGGGACACCGGGGAGCTGTTTTTT	CASSHKTGTGDTGELFF
12	TRBV7-9	-	-	TRBJ2-3	TGTGCCAGCAGCTTAACCTGGGATACGCAGTATTTT	CASSLTWDTQYF
14	TRBV27	-	-	TRBJ1-1	TGTGCCAGCAACCTGAGCGGAGGAAACACTGAAGCTTTCTTT	CASNLSGGNTEAFF
17	TRBV11-3	-	few	TRBJ2-1	TGTGCCAGCAGCTCAAACAGGGGGGGGGCCCCCTACAATGAGCAGTTCTTC	CASSSNRGGAPYNEQFF
19	TRBV25-1	TRBD1	once	TRBJ1-1	TGTGCCAGCAGTGAATATTTCGGGTCCCCAGGGGGTCCGATCACTGAAGCTTTCTTT	CASSEYFGSPGGPITEAFF
16	TRBV20-1	-	-	TRBJ2-1	TGCAGTGCTAGAGGTTCGGTGAGGGGTAGCTACAATGAGCAGTTCTTC	CSARGSVRGSYNEQFF
18	TRBV9	TRBD2	-	TRBJ2-5	TGTGCCAGCAGCGTTGAATCCTTAGCGGGAGTGGGAAAAGAGACCCAGTACTTC	CASSVESLAGVGKETQYF
14	TRBV4-1	-	-	TRBJ2-1	TGCGCCAGCAGCCCTGTGGGGGATTTCAATGAGCAGTTCTTC	CASSPVGDFNEQFF
15	TRBV27	TRBD1	-	TRBJ2-7	TGTGCCAGCAGTTTAGTGGCAGGGGGTGTCCACGAGCAGTACTTC	CASSLVAGGVHEQYF
14	TRBV25-1	-	-	TRBJ2-2	TGTGCCAGCAGTGAAGAGGTTTTCCCCGGGGAGCTGTTTTTT	CASSEEVFPGELFF
14	TRBV20-1	TRBD1	-	TRBJ2-1	TGCAGTGCCCGAAAACCACAGGGGGCGAATGAGCAGTTCTTC	CSARKPQGANEQFF